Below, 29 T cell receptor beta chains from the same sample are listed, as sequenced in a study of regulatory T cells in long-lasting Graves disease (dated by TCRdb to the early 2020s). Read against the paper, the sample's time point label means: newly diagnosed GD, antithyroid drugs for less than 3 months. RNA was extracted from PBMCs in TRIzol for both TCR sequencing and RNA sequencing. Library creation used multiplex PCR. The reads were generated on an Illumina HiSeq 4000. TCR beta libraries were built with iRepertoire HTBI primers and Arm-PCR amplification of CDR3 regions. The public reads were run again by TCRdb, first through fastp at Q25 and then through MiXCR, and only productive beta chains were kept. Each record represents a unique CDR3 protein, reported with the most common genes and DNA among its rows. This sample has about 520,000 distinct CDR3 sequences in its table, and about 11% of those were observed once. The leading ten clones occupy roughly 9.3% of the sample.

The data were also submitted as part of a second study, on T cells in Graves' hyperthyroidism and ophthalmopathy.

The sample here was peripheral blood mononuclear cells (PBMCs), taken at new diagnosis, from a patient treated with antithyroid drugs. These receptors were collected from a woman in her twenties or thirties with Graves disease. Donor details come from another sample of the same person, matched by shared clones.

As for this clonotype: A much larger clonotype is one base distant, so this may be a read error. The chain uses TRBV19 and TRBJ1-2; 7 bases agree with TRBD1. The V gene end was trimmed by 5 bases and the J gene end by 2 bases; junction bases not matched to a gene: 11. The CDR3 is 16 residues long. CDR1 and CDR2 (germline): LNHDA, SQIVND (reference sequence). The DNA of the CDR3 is TGTGCCAGTAGTTTTAGGGTGCTGACAGGGAACTATGGCTACACCTTC. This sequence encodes CASSFRVLTGNYGYTF. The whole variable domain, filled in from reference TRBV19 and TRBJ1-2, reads DGGITQSPKYLFRKEGQNVTLSCEQNLNHDAMYWYRQDPGQGLRLIYYSQIVNDFQKGDIAEGYSVSREKKESFPLTVTSAQKNPTAFYLCASSFRVLTGNYGYTFGSGTRLTVV.

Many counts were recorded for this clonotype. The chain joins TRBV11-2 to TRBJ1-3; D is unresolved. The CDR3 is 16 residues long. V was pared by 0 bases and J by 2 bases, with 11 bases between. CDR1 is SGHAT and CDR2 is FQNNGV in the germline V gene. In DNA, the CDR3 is TGTGCCAGCAGCTTAGAACGGGGAGATGCTGGAAACACCATATATTTT. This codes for CASSLERGDAGNTIYF.

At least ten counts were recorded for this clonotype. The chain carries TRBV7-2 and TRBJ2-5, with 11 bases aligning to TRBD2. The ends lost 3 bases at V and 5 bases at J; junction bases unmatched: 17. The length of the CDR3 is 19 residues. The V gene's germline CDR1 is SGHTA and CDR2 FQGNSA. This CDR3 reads CASSLGGASSGRRVETQYF. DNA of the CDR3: TGTGCCAGCAGCTTGGGGGGCGCGTCTAGCGGGAGGAGGGTTGAGACCCAGTACTTC. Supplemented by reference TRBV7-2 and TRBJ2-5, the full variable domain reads GAGVSQSPSNKVTEKGKDVELRCDPISGHTALYWYRQSLGQGLEFLIYFQGNSAPDKSGLPSDRFSAERTGGSVSTLTIQRTQQEDSAVYLCASSLGGASSGRRVETQYFGPGTRLLVL.

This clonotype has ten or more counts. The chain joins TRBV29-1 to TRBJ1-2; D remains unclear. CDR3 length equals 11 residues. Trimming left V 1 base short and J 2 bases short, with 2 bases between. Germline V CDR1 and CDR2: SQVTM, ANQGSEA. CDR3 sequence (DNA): TGCAGCGTTGAAGGGAACTATGGCTACACCTTC. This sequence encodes CSVEGNYGYTF.

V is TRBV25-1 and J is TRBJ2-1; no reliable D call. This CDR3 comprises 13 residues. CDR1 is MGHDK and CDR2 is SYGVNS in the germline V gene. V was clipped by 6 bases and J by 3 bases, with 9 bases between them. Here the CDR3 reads CASSVAVYNEQFF. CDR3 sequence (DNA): TGTGCCAGCAGCGTGGCGGTCTACAATGAGCAGTTCTTC.

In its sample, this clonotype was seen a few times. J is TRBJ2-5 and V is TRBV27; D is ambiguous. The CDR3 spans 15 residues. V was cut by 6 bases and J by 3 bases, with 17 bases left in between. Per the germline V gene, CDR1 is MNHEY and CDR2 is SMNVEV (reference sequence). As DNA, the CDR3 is TGTGCCAGCAGGATTCTGGGCTTCCCCAAAGAGACCCAGTACTTC. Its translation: CASRILGFPKETQYF.

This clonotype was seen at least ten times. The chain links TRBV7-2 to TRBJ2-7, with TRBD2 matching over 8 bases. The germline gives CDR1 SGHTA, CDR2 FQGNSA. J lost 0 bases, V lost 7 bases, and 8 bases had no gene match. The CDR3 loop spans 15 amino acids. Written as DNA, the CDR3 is TGTGCCAGCACCCTAGCGGGCAGTAGCTCCTACGAGCAGTACTTC. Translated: CASTLAGSSSYEQYF.

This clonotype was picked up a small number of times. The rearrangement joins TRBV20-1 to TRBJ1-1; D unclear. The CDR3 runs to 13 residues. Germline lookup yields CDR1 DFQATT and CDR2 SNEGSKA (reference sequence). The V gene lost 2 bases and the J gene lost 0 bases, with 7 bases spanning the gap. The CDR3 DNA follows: TGCAGTGCTAGAAGAGATATGAACACTGAAGCTTTCTTT. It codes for CSARRDMNTEAFF.

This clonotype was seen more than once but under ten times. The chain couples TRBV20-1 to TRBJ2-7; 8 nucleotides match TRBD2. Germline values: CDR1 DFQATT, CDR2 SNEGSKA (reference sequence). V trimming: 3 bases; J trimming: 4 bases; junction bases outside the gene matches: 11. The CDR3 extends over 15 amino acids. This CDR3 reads CSASTREVPSYEQYF. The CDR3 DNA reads TGCAGTGCTAGTACGCGGGAGGTCCCCTCGTACGAGCAGTACTTC.

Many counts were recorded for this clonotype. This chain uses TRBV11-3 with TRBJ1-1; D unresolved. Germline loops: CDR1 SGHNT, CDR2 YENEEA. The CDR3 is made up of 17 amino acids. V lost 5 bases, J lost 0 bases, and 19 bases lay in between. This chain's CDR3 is CASSTSAGPQMNTEAFF. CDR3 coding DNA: TGTGCCAGCAGCACCAGCGCCGGACCTCAAATGAACACTGAAGCTTTCTTT.

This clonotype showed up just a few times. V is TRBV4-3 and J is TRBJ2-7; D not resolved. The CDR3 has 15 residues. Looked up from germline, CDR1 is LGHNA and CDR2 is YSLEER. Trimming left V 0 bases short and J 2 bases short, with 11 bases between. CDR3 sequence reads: CASSQDWSEPYEQYF. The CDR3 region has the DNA TGCGCCAGCAGCCAAGATTGGTCAGAACCCTACGAGCAGTACTTC.

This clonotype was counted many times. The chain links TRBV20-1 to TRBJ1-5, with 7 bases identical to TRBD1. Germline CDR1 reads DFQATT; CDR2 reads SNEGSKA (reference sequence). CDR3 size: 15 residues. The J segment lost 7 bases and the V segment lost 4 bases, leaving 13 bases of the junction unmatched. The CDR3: CSANDRARGRQPQHF. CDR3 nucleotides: TGCAGTGCTAACGACAGGGCCCGAGGGAGGCAGCCCCAGCATTTT.

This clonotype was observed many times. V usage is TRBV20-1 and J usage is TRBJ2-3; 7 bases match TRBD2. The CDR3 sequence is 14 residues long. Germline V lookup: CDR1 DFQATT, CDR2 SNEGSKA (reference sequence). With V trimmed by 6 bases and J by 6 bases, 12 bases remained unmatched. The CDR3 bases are TGCAGTGCCCCCCGGCCTAGCGGACCTGATACGCAGTATTTT. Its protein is CSAPRPSGPDTQYF.

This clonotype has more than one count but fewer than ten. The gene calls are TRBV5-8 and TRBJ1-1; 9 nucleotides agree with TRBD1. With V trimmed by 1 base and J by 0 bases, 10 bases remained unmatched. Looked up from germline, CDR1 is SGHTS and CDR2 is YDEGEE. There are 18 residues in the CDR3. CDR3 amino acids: CASSLMHTGTGMNTEAFF. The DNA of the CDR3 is TGTGCCAGCAGCTTGATGCATACCGGGACAGGGATGAACACTGAAGCTTTCTTT.

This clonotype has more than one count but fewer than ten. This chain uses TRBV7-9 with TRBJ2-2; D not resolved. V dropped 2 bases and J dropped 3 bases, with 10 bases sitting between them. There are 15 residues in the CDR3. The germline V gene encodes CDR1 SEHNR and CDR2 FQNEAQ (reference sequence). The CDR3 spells CASSLHVRDTGELFF. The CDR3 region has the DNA TGTGCCAGCAGCTTACACGTACGGGACACCGGGGAGCTGTTTTTT.

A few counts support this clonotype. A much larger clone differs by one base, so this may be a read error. DNA of the CDR3: TGTGCCAGCACCAATTACATTGAGGCTTCGGAGGATACGCAGTATTTT. This codes for CASTNYIEASEDTQYF. The gene calls are TRBV28 and TRBJ2-3; no definite D call. The ends were cut back, 7 bases at V and 6 bases at J, with 23 bases in the middle. From germline, CDR1 is MDHEN and CDR2 SYDVKM. The CDR3 runs to 16 residues.

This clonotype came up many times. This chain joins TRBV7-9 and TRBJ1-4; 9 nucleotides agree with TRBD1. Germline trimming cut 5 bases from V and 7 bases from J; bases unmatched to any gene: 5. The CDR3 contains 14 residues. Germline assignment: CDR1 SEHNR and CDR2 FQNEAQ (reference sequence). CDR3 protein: CASSTRDRAEKLFF. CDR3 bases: TGTGCCAGCAGCACCCGGGACAGGGCTGAAAAACTGTTTTTT.

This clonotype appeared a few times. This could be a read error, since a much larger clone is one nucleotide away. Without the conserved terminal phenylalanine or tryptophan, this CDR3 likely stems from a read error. CDR3 loop: CSARHRGGVGSPLHL. The CDR3 DNA reads as TGCAGTGCTCGGCACAGGGGTGGAGTGGGTTCACCCCTCCACCTT. This rearrangement joins TRBV20-1 to TRBJ1-6; 7 bases agree with TRBD1. J gave up 9 bases and V 5 bases, and 13 bases lay outside the gene matches. Germline loops: CDR1 DFQATT, CDR2 SNEGSKA (reference sequence). There are 15 residues in the CDR3.

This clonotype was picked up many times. CDR3 coding DNA: TGTGCCAGCAGACGGGACATACAGGATGGCTACACCTTC. It translates to CASRRDIQDGYTF. V and J are TRBV2 and TRBJ1-2; D might be TRBD1 (6 bases). CDR3 length equals 13 residues. Germline V gene lookup returns CDR1 SNHLY and CDR2 FYNNEI. Trimming pared 6 bases from V and 6 bases from J, leaving 14 bases between. Together with reference TRBV2 and TRBJ1-2, the CDR3 gives the full variable domain: EPEVTQTPSHQVTQMGQEVILRCVPISNHLYFYWYRQILGQKVEFLVSFYNNEISEKSEIFDDQFSVERPDGSNFTLKIRSTKLEDSAMYFCASRRDIQDGYTFGSGTRLTVV.

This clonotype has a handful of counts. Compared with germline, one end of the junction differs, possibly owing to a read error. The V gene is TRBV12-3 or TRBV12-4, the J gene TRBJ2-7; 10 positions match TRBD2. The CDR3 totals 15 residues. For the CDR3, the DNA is TGTGCCAGCAGCTATACGGTCCTAGCGGGAGAGGAGCAGTGCTTC. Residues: CASSYTVLAGEEQCF.

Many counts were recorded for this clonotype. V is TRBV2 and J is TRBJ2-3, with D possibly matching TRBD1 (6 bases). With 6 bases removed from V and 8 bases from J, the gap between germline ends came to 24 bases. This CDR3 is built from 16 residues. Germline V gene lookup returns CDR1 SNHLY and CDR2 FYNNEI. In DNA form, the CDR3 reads TGTGCCAGCAGCGTACGTTCAGGGGCGCTCCCAGGTACGCAGTATTTT. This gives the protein CASSVRSGALPGTQYF.

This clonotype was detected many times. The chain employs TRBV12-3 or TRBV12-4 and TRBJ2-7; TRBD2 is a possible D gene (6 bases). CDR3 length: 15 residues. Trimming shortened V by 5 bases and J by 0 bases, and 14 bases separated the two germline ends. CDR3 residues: CASSPGSFYSYEQYF. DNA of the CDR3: TGTGCCAGCAGTCCCGGGAGTTTCTACTCCTACGAGCAGTACTTC.

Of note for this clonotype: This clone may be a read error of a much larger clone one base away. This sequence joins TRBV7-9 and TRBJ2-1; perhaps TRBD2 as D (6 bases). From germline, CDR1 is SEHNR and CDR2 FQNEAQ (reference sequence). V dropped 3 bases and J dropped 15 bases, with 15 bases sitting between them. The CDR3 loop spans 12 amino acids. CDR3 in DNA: TGTGCCAGCAGCTTGGGCATCGGAGGGGTGTTCTTC. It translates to CASSLGIGGVFF.

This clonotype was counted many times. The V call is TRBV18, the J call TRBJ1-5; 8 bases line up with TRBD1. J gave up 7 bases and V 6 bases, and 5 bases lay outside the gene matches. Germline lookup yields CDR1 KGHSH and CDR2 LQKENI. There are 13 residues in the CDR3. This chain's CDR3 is CASSPGGGQPQHF. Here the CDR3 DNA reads TGTGCCAGCTCCCCAGGGGGCGGGCAGCCCCAGCATTTT.

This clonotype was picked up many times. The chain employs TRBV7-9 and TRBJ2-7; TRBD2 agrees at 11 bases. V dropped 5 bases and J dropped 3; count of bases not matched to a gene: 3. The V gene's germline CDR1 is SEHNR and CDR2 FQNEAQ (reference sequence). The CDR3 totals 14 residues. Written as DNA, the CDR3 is TGTGCCAGCAGCCAAGGGACTAGCGGCTACGAGCAGTACTTC. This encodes CASSQGTSGYEQYF.

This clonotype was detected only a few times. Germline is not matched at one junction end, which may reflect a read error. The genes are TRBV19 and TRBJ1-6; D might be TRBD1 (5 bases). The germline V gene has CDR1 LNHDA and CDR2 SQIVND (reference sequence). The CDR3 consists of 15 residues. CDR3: CASSIGHRYTSPLHF. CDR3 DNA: TGTGCCAGTAGTATAGGGCACAGGTATACTTCACCCCTCCACTTT.

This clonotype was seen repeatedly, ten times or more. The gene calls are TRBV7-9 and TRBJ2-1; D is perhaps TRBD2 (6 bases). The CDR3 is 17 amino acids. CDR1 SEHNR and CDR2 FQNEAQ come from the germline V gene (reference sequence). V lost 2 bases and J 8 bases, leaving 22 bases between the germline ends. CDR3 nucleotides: TGTGCCAGCAGCTTACTTTTCGGGACTCCACCTGCTGATGAGCAGTTCTTC. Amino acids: CASSLLFGTPPADEQFF. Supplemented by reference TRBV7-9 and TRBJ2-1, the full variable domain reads DTGVSQNPRHKITKRGQNVTFRCDPISEHNRLYWYRQTLGQGPEFLTYFQNEAQLEKSRLLSDRFSAERPKGSFSTLEIQRTEQGDSAMYLCASSLLFGTPPADEQFFGPGTRLTVL.

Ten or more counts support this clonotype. The CDR3 DNA is TGTGCCAGCAGCCAACAGCCAACTAGCACAGATACGCAGTATTTT. Amino acid sequence: CASSQQPTSTDTQYF. This sequence joins TRBV3-1 and TRBJ2-3; D is uncertain. Germline CDR1 and CDR2: LGHDT and YNNKEL (reference sequence). Trimming took 2 bases from V and 0 from J, leaving 9 bases between them. This CDR3 region has 15 residues.

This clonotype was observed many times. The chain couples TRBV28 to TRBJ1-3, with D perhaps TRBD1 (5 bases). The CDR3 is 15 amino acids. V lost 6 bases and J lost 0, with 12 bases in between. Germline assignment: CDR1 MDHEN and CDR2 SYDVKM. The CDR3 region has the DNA TGTGCCAGCAGGACCTTTGGGACCTCTGGAAACACCATATATTTT. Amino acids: CASRTFGTSGNTIYF. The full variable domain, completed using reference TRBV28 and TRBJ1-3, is DVKVTQSSRYLVKRTGEKVFLECVQDMDHENMFWYRQDPGLGLRLIYFSYDVKMKEKGDIPEGYSVSREKKERFSLILESASTNQTSMYLCASRTFGTSGNTIYFGEGSWLTVV.